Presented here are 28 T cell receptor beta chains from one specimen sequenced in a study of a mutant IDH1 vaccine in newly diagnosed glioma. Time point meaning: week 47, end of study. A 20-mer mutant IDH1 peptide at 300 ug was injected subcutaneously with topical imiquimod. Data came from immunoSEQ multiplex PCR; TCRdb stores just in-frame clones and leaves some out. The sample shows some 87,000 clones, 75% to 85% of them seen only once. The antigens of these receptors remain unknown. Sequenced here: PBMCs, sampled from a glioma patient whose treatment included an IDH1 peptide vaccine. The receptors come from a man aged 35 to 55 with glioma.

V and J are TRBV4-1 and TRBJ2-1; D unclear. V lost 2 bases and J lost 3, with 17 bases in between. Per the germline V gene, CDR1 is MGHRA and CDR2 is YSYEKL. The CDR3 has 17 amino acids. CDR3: CASSQPRDRADYNEQFF. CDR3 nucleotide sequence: TGCGCCAGCAGCCAACCTCGTGACCGGGCCGACTACAATGAGCAGTTCTTC.

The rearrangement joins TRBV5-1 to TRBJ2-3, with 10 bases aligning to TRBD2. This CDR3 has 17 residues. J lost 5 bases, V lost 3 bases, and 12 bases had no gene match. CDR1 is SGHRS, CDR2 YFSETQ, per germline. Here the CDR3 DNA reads TGCGCCAGCAGCTCGGGGGGCCTAGCGGGAGTTGAAGATACGCAGTATTTT. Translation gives CASSSGGLAGVEDTQYF. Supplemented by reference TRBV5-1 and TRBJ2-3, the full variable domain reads KAGVTQTPRYLIKTRGQQVTLSCSPISGHRSVSWYQQTPGQGLQFLFEYFSETQRNKGNFPGRFSGRQFSNSRSEMNVSTLELGDSALYLCASSSGGLAGVEDTQYFGPGTRLTVL.

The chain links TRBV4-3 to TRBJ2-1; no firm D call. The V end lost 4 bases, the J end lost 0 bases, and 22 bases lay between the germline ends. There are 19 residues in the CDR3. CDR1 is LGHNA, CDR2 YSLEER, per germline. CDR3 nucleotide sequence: TGCGCCAGCAGCCTCAAGTGGACCATACGAGCGAACTCCTACAATGAGCAGTTCTTC. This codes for CASSLKWTIRANSYNEQFF.

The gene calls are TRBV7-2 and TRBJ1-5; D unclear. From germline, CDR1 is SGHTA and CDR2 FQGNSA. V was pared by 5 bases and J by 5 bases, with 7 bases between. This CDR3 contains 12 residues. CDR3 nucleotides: TGTGCCAGCAGCGCGGGGTATCAGCCCCAGCATTTT. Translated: CASSAGYQPQHF.

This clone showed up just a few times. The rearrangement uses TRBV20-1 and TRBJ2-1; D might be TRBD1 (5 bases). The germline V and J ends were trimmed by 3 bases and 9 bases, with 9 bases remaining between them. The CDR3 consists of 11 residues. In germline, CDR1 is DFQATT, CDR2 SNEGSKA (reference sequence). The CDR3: CSASGATEQFF. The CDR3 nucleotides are TGCAGTGCTAGTGGGGCGACTGAGCAGTTCTTC.

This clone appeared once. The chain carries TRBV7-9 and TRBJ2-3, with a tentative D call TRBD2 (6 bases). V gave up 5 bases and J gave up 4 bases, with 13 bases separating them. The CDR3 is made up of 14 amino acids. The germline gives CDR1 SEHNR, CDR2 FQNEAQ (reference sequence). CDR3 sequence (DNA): TGTGCCAGCAGCCTGACTAGTAGTTCAGATACGCAGTATTTT. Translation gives CASSLTSSSDTQYF.

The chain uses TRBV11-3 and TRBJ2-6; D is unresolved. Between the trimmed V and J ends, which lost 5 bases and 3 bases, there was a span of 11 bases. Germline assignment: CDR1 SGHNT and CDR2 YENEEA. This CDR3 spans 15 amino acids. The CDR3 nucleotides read TGTGCCAGCAGCGCCAATTCCGGTGGGGCCAACGTCCTGACTTTC. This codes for CASSANSGGANVLTF.

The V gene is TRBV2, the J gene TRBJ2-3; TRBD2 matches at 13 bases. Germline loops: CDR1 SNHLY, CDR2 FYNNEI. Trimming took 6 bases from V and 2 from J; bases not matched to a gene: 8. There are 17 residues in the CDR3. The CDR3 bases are TGTGCCAGCAGCGCCCGACTAGCGGGGGGCTTCACAGATACGCAGTATTTT. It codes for CASSARLAGGFTDTQYF.

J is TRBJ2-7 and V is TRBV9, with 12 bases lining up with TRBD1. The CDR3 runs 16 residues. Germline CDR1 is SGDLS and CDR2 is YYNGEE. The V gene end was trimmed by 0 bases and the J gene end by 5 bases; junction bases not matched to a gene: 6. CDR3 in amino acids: CASSVGVGTGGNEQYF. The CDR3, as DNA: TGTGCCAGCAGCGTAGGCGTGGGGACAGGGGGCAACGAGCAGTACTTC.

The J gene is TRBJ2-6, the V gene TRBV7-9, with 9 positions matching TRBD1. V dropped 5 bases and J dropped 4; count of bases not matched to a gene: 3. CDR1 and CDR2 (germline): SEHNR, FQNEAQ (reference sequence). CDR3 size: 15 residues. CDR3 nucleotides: TGTGCCAGCAGCGGGACAGGGAACGGGGCCAACGTCCTGACTTTC. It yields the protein CASSGTGNGANVLTF.

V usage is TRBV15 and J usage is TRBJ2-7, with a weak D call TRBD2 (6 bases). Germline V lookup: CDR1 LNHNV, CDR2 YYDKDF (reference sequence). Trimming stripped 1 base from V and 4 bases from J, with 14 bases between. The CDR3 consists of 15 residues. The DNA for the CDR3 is TGTGCCACCAGCAGAGGGGCGGGGCAGGAGTACGAGCAGTACTTC. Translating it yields CATSRGAGQEYEQYF.

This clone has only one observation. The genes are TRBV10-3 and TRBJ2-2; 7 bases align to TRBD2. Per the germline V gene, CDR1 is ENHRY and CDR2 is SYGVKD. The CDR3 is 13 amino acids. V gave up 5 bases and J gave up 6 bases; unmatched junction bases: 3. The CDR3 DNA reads TGTGCCATCAGTAGCGGGAATTCCGGGGAGCTGTTTTTT. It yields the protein CAISSGNSGELFF.

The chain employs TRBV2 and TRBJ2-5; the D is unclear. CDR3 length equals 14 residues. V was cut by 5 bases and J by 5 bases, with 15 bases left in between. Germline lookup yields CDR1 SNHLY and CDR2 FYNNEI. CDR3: CASSKDLGGETQYF. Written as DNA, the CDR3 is TGTGCCAGCAGTAAAGACTTGGGCGGCGAGACCCAGTACTTC.

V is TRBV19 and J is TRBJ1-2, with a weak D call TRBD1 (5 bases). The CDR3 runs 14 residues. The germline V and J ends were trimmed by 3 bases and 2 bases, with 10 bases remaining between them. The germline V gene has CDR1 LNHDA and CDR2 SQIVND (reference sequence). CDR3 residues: CASSITGRNYGYTF. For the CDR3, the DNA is TGTGCCAGTAGTATCACAGGAAGAAACTATGGCTACACCTTC.

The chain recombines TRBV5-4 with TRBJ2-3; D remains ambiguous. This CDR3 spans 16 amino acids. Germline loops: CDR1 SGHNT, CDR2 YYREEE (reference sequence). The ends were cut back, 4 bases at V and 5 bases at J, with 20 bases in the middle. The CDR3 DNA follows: TGTGCCAGCAGCCCAATCGGAGAATCTAGAGTAGATACGCAGTATTTT. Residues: CASSPIGESRVDTQYF.

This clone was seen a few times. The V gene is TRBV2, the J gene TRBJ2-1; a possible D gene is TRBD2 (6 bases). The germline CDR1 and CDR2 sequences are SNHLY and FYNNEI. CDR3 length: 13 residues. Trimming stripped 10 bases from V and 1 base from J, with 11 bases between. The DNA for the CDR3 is TGTGCCACCTCGGGGGAATCCTACAATGAGCAGTTCTTC. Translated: CATSGESYNEQFF. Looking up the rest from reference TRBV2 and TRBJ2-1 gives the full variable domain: EPEVTQTPSHQVTQMGQEVILRCVPISNHLYFYWYRQILGQKVEFLVSFYNNEISEKSEIFDDQFSVERPDGSNFTLKIRSTKLEDSAMYFCATSGESYNEQFFGPGTRLTVL.

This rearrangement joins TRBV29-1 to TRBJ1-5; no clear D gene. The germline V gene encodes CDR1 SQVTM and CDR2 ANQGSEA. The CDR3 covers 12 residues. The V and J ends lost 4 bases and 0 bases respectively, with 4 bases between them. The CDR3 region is CSVGDSNQPQHF. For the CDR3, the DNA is TGCAGCGTTGGCGATAGCAATCAGCCCCAGCATTTT.

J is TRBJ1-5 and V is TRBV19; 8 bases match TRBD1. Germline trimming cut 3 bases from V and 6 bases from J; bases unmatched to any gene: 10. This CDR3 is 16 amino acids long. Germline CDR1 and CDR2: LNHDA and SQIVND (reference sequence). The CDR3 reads CASSIASRGRFQPQHF. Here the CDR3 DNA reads TGTGCCAGTAGTATTGCATCCAGGGGGCGTTTTCAGCCCCAGCATTTT.

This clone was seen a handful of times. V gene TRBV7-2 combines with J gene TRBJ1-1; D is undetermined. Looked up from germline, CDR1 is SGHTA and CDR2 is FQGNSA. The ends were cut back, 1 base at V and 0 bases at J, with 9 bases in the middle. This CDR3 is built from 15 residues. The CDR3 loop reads CASSLVNGVNTEAFF. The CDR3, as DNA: TGTGCCAGCAGCTTAGTGAACGGTGTGAACACTGAAGCTTTCTTT.

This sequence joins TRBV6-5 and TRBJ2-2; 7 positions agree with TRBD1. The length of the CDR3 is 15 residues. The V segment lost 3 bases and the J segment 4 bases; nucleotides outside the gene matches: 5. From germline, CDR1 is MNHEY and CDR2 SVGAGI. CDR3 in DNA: TGTGCCAGCAGTTATGGGGACAGAGCCACCGGGGAGCTGTTTTTT. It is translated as CASSYGDRATGELFF.

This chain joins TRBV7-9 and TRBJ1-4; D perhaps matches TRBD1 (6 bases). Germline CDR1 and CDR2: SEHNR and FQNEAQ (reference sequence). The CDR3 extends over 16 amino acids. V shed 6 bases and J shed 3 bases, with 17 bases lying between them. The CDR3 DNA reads TGTGCCAGCAGTGCACAGGGCGGCTCGGCTAATGAAAAACTGTTTTTT. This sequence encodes CASSAQGGSANEKLFF.

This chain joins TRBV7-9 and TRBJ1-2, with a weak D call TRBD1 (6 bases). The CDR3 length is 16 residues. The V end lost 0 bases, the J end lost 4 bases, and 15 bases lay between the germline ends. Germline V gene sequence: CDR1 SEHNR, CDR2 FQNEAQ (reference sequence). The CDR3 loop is CASSLANRAQGYGYTF. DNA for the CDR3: TGTGCCAGCAGCTTAGCGAACAGGGCGCAGGGCTATGGCTACACCTTC.

The DNA for the CDR3 is TGTGCCAGCAGCCAACTGGGGACGACAGGGAGAGACACTGAAGCTTTCTTT. This gives the protein CASSQLGTTGRDTEAFF. The V and J genes are TRBV4-2 and TRBJ1-1, with 7 bases that match TRBD1. V was pared by 2 bases and J by 3 bases, with 12 bases of the junction left unmatched. CDR3 length: 17 residues. CDR1 LGHNA and CDR2 YNFKEQ come from the germline V gene.

The CDR3 bases are TGTGCCAGCAGTATAAGACCGGGACAGATCTATGGCTACACCTTC. Amino acids: CASSIRPGQIYGYTF. The chain recombines TRBV27 with TRBJ1-2; 7 bases align to TRBD1. CDR3 size: 15 residues. Germline V gene sequence: CDR1 MNHEY, CDR2 SMNVEV (reference sequence). The V and J ends lost 5 bases and 4 bases, in that order; junction bases with no gene match: 10.

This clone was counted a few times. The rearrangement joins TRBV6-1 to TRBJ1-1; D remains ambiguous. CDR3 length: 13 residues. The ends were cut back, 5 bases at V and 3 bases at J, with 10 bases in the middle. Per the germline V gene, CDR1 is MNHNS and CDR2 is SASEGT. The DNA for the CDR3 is TGTGCCAGCAGTAGGGTCTGGGACACTGAAGCTTTCTTT. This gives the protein CASSRVWDTEAFF.

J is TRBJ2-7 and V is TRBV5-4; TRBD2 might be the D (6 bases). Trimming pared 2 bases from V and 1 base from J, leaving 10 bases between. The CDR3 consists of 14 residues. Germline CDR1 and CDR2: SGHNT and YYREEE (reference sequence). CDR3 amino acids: CASSLAGPSYEQYF. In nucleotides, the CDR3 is TGTGCCAGCAGCTTAGCGGGTCCATCCTACGAGCAGTACTTC.

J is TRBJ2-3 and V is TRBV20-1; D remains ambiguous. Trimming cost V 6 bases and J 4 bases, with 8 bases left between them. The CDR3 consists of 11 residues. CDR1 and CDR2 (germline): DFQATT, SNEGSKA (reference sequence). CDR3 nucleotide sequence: TGCAGTGCCTACAAATCAGATACGCAGTATTTT. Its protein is CSAYKSDTQYF.

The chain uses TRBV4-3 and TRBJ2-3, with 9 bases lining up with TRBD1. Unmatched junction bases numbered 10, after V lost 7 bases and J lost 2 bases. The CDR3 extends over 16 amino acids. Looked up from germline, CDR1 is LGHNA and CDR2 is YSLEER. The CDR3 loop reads CASKSRWTGVTDTQYF. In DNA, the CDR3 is TGCGCCAGCAAAAGCCGATGGACAGGGGTCACAGATACGCAGTATTTT.